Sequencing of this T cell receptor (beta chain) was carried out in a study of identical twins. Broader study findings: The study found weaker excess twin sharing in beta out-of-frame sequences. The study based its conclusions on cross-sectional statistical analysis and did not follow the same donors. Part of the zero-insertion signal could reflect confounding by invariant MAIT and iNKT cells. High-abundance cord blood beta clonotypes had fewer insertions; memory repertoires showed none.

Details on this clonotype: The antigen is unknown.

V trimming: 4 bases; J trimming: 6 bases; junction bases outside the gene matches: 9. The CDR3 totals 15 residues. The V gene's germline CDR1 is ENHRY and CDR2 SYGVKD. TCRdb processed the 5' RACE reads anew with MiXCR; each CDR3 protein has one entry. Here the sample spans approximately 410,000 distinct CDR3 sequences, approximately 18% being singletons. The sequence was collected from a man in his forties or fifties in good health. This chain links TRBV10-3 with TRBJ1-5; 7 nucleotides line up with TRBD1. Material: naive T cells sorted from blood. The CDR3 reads CAISGGSNRGQPQHF. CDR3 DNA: TGTGCCATCAGTGGGGGCAGCAACAGGGGTCAGCCCCAGCATTTT.